These 21 T cell receptor beta chains were all obtained from the same sample, sequenced in a study of shared clonotypes between healthy human individuals. Only in-frame clones appear in the TCRdb table, and some are missing; sequencing was by immunoSEQ multiplex PCR. The sample has approximately 500,000 clones, 96% seen once; the top ten hold 0.05% to 0.07%. Specimen: naive CD4+ T cells sorted from blood. As to subset: CD45RA+ positively selected. The source of these receptors is a woman aged 30 to 39 in good health.

This chain joins TRBV5-6 and TRBJ2-1, with a possible D match to TRBD1 (6 bases). This CDR3 is 13 amino acids long. CDR1 and CDR2 from the germline V gene are SGHDT and YYEEEE. V was clipped by 4 bases and J by 4 bases, with 9 bases between them. The CDR3 sequence: CASSGTTYNEQFF. CDR3 in DNA: TGTGCCAGCAGCGGGACAACGTACAATGAGCAGTTCTTC.

CDR3 region: CSVLAGGDEQFF. The DNA of the CDR3 is TGCAGCGTGTTAGCGGGAGGCGATGAGCAGTTCTTC. V is TRBV29-1 and J is TRBJ2-1; 10 positions match TRBD2. The CDR3 is made up of 12 amino acids. After removal of 6 bases from V and 8 bases from J, the junction contained 4 bases not matched to a gene. Germline V lookup: CDR1 SQVTM, CDR2 ANQGSEA.

This clone was observed a handful of times. V is TRBV28 and J is TRBJ1-3; D might be TRBD1 (5 bases). The CDR3 spans 14 residues. Germline loops: CDR1 MDHEN, CDR2 SYDVKM. Trimming stripped 4 bases from V and 2 bases from J, with 9 bases between. The CDR3 reads CASSWGTTGNTIYF. CDR3 bases: TGTGCCAGCAGTTGGGGGACGACTGGAAACACCATATATTTT.

This clone came up once. In DNA, the CDR3 is TGTGCCAGCAGTCCACCTGGGATACCAGGGGCCAACGTCCTGACTTTC. As protein: CASSPPGIPGANVLTF. The chain links TRBV28 to TRBJ2-6; no clear D. Germline CDR1 is MDHEN and CDR2 is SYDVKM. V was clipped by 5 bases and J by 4 bases, with 15 bases between them. The length of the CDR3 is 16 residues.

On this clone itself: The CDR3 does not end in the conserved phenylalanine or tryptophan, so this is likely a read error. The DNA is left out, because the CDR3 cannot be placed on it with certainty; the CDR3 is given as TCRdb lists it. The genes are TRBV5-6 and TRBJ1-5. The CDR3 spans 11 amino acids, including both terminal residues. Germline V gene lookup returns CDR1 SGHDT and CDR2 YYEEEE. The CDR3 is CASIPLPWAPA.

The chain employs TRBV5-4 and TRBJ2-7; a weak D match, TRBD2 (6 bases). CDR1 and CDR2 from the germline V gene are SGHNT and YYREEE (reference sequence). The CDR3 is 15 amino acids. The germline V and J ends were trimmed by 4 bases and 0 bases, with 14 bases remaining between them. The DNA for the CDR3 is TGTGCCAGCAGCGAGGGACTGCTAAGCTCCTACGAGCAGTACTTC. It encodes CASSEGLLSSYEQYF.

This chain uses TRBV27 with TRBJ1-6, with D unresolved. Germline V CDR1 and CDR2: MNHEY, SMNVEV (reference sequence). V was cut by 5 bases and J by 7 bases, with 15 bases left in between. The CDR3 is 15 residues long. In nucleotides, the CDR3 is TGTGCCAGCAGTCCGACGGAACTAGGAAATTCACCCCTCCACTTT. It translates to CASSPTELGNSPLHF.

V and J are TRBV13 and TRBJ2-2; 7 nucleotides align to TRBD2. This CDR3 region has 19 residues. Germline V gene data show CDR1 as PRHDT and CDR2 as FYEKMQ (reference sequence). The V gene end was trimmed by 2 bases and the J gene end by 5 bases; junction bases not matched to a gene: 17. The CDR3: CASSLRRRRIGGGTGELFF. DNA of the CDR3: TGTGCCAGCAGCTTAAGAAGACGTCGAATCGGGGGAGGGACCGGGGAGCTGTTTTTT.

The chain couples TRBV5-8 to TRBJ1-4; no reliable D call. The CDR3 length is 16 residues. The germline V and J ends were trimmed by 1 base and 2 bases, with 12 bases remaining between them. Germline V lookup: CDR1 SGHTS, CDR2 YDEGEE. CDR3 coding DNA: TGTGCCAGCAGCTTGATCGCGGGATCCACTAATGAAAAACTGTTTTTT. Its translation: CASSLIAGSTNEKLFF.

This rearrangement joins TRBV4-2 to TRBJ2-7, with TRBD2 as a possible D gene (5 bases). V lost 5 bases to trimming and J lost 7 bases, with 15 bases between them. Germline CDR1 is LGHNA and CDR2 is YNFKEQ. The CDR3 has 13 residues. CDR3 sequence (DNA): TGTGCCAGCAGCTCCGGGGTAGCGCGTGAGCAGTACTTC. Translated, it gives CASSSGVAREQYF.

The V and J genes are TRBV6-5 and TRBJ2-7; the match to TRBD1 covers 9 bases. CDR1 and CDR2 from the germline V gene are MNHEY and SVGAGI. The CDR3 spans 14 residues. The V and J ends lost 4 bases and 2 bases, in that order; junction bases with no gene match: 3. DNA of the CDR3: TGTGCCAGCAGTTTGGGACAGGGCCCCTACGAGCAGTACTTC. Its translation is CASSLGQGPYEQYF.

The genes are TRBV7-9 and TRBJ1-6, with 7 bases matching TRBD1. The J segment lost 14 bases and the V segment lost 1 base, leaving 11 bases of the junction unmatched. The CDR3 sequence is 15 residues long. In germline, CDR1 is SEHNR, CDR2 FQNEAQ (reference sequence). This chain's CDR3 is CASSLGWQGDLALHF. Written as DNA, the CDR3 is TGTGCCAGCAGCTTAGGATGGCAGGGGGATTTGGCCCTCCACTTT.

The rearrangement joins TRBV28 to TRBJ1-5, with 8 bases lining up with TRBD1. J was trimmed by 6 bases and V by 3 bases; bases with no gene match: 7. Germline CDR1 is MDHEN and CDR2 is SYDVKM. CDR3 length: 15 amino acids. CDR3 amino acids: CASSLEQGEGQPQHF. For the CDR3, the DNA is TGTGCCAGCAGTTTGGAACAGGGGGAAGGTCAGCCCCAGCATTTT.

V and J are TRBV30 and TRBJ2-7; 11 nucleotides align to TRBD1. CDR1 is GTSNPN, CDR2 SVGIG, per germline (reference sequence). This CDR3 comprises 16 residues. V shed 1 base and J 3 bases; nucleotides not matched to a gene: 8. This chain's CDR3 is CAWSAWTGGAYYEQYF. The CDR3 nucleotides read TGTGCCTGGAGTGCCTGGACAGGGGGCGCCTACTACGAGCAGTACTTC.

This chain's CDR3 is CASSLAGLLGYTF. The CDR3 nucleotides are TGCGCCAGCAGCTTGGCTGGCCTTCTGGGCTACACCTTC. The chain employs TRBV5-1 and TRBJ1-2; no clear D. This CDR3 spans 13 amino acids. V was clipped by 0 bases and J by 8 bases, with 11 bases between them. The germline gives CDR1 SGHRS, CDR2 YFSETQ. Drawing the rest from reference TRBV5-1 and TRBJ1-2, the complete variable domain is KAGVTQTPRYLIKTRGQQVTLSCSPISGHRSVSWYQQTPGQGLQFLFEYFSETQRNKGNFPGRFSGRQFSNSRSEMNVSTLELGDSALYLCASSLAGLLGYTFGSGTRLTVV.

Only one count was recorded for this clone. J is TRBJ1-4 and V is TRBV18; perhaps TRBD1 as D (6 bases). The germline V gene encodes CDR1 KGHSH and CDR2 LQKENI. The CDR3 runs 17 residues. V lost 2 bases and J lost 4, with 17 bases in between. The CDR3 protein is CASSPSTRTDYNEKLFF. The CDR3 nucleotides are TGTGCCAGCTCACCATCAACACGGACAGACTATAATGAAAAACTGTTTTTT.

The chain recombines TRBV10-1 with TRBJ2-3; D is unclear. Germline V gives CDR1 WNHNN, CDR2 SYGVQD (reference sequence). The CDR3 has 14 amino acids. V was clipped by 2 bases and J by 2 bases, with 8 bases between them. The CDR3 sequence is CASSETAYTDTQYF. The CDR3 region has the DNA TGCGCCAGCAGTGAGACGGCGTACACAGATACGCAGTATTTT.

This clone showed up just once. Germline is not matched at one junction end, which may reflect a read error. The rearrangement links TRBV15 to TRBJ2-1; no clear D gene. The CDR3 runs to 13 residues. CDR1 LNHNV and CDR2 YYDKDF come from the germline V gene (reference sequence). DNA for the CDR3: TGTGCCACCAGAAGAGAGGTCCAGCCCGAGCAGTTCTTC. It codes for CATRREVQPEQFF.

This chain joins TRBV5-6 and TRBJ2-3, with a weak D call TRBD2 (5 bases). V lost 4 bases to trimming and J lost 2 bases, with 11 bases between them. The CDR3 consists of 14 residues. CDR1 and CDR2 (germline): SGHDT, YYEEEE. The CDR3 bases are TGTGCCAGCAGCCCGAGGGCGGACACAGATACGCAGTATTTT. As protein: CASSPRADTDTQYF.

The chain carries TRBV28 and TRBJ2-5; a weak D match, TRBD1 (6 bases). The end of the DNA aligns better with TRBJ2-7, so the J call may be wrong. CDR3 size: 14 residues. Germline V CDR1 and CDR2: MDHEN, SYDVKM. The CDR3 is CASSVNRDPHEQYF. In DNA, the CDR3 is TGTGCCAGCAGTGTTAACAGGGATCCCCACGAGCAGTACTTC.

This chain connects TRBV19 to TRBJ2-7; TRBD2 matches 7 bases. V gave up 5 bases and J gave up 5 bases; unmatched junction bases: 15. The CDR3 is made up of 16 amino acids. CDR1 is LNHDA, CDR2 SQIVND, per germline (reference sequence). CDR3 amino acids: CASSPRVRGRANEQYF. In DNA form, the CDR3 reads TGTGCCAGTAGTCCACGAGTTAGAGGGAGGGCCAACGAGCAGTACTTC.